Listed below are T cell receptor beta chains from one sample, sequenced in a study of beta chain features in type 1 diabetes. Method: immunoSEQ multiplex PCR; TCRdb's copy keeps in-frame clones and lacks some. The sample lists some 410,000 clones, about 15% occurring once. The source material was naive CD4+ T cells from blood. These receptors were obtained from a man aged 25-40 years in good health. CDR3s include the opening cysteine and the closing phenylalanine or tryptophan. D genes are given only for firm matches. Size is stated for part of the rows, as once, few or many counts, or as a class when the clone is expanded.

clone_size: .; cdr3_length: 15; j_call: TRBJ2-3; d_call: .; v_call: TRBV2; cdr3_nt: TGTGCCAGCAGTGCTGCTGGCAGGACCACAGATACGCAGTATTTT; cdr3_aa: CASSAAGRTTDTQYF
clone_size: .; cdr3_length: 14; j_call: TRBJ2-2; d_call: .; v_call: TRBV2; cdr3_nt: TGTGCCAGCAGGGAAACGGGACCTACCGGGGAGCTGTTTTTT; cdr3_aa: CASRETGPTGELFF
clone_size: few; cdr3_length: 14; j_call: TRBJ2-5; d_call: .; v_call: TRBV6-6; cdr3_nt: TGTGCCAGCAGCCCTCTGCGCGAGTGGGAGACCCAGTACTTC; cdr3_aa: CASSPLREWETQYF
clone_size: .; cdr3_length: 13; j_call: TRBJ1-1; d_call: .; v_call: TRBV2; cdr3_nt: TGTGCCAGCACAGGGCAGGGGAACACTGAAGCTTTCTTT; cdr3_aa: CASTGQGNTEAFF
clone_size: few; cdr3_length: 13; j_call: TRBJ2-3; d_call: .; v_call: TRBV6-5; cdr3_nt: TGTGCCAGCAGCCGGACTAGCACAGATACGCAGTATTTT; cdr3_aa: CASSRTSTDTQYF
clone_size: few; cdr3_length: 20; j_call: TRBJ2-1; d_call: TRBD2; v_call: TRBV7-3; cdr3_nt: TGTGCCAGCAGCCCCATCCCACCCGGGACTAGCGGGAGGGGATACAATGAGCAGTTCTTC; cdr3_aa: CASSPIPPGTSGRGYNEQFF
clone_size: .; cdr3_length: 14; j_call: TRBJ2-1; d_call: .; v_call: TRBV5-4; cdr3_nt: TGTGCCAGCAGCGGGGGTAGCTCCTACAATGAGCAGTTCTTC; cdr3_aa: CASSGGSSYNEQFF
clone_size: .; cdr3_length: 14; j_call: TRBJ2-2; d_call: .; v_call: TRBV6-5; cdr3_nt: TGTGCCACGAGAGGGGGAGATCTTCCCGGGGAGCTGTTTTTT; cdr3_aa: CATRGGDLPGELFF
clone_size: .; cdr3_length: 15; j_call: TRBJ2-5; d_call: .; v_call: TRBV5-4; cdr3_nt: TGTGCCAGCAGCTTAGTAGGGGCAACCCAAGAGACCCAGTACTTC; cdr3_aa: CASSLVGATQETQYF
clone_size: few; cdr3_length: 12; j_call: TRBJ2-1; d_call: .; v_call: TRBV5-1; cdr3_nt: TGCGCCAGCAGGAGTCCCGGGCTTGAGCAGTTCTTC; cdr3_aa: CASRSPGLEQFF
clone_size: .; cdr3_length: 17; j_call: TRBJ2-3; d_call: TRBD2; v_call: TRBV5-6; cdr3_nt: TGTGCCAGCAGCTTGGCCGTAGCGGGGGCTTTCACAGATACGCAGTATTTT; cdr3_aa: CASSLAVAGAFTDTQYF
clone_size: .; cdr3_length: 13; j_call: TRBJ1-1; d_call: TRBD1; v_call: TRBV5-1; cdr3_nt: TGCGCCAGCCGGGACAGTATGAACACTGAAGCTTTCTTT; cdr3_aa: CASRDSMNTEAFF
clone_size: .; cdr3_length: 13; j_call: TRBJ1-1; d_call: .; v_call: TRBV7-2; cdr3_nt: TGTGCCAGCAGCTTAAAGAGGAACACTGAAGCTTTCTTT; cdr3_aa: CASSLKRNTEAFF
clone_size: few; cdr3_length: 14; j_call: TRBJ1-1; d_call: .; v_call: TRBV6-6; cdr3_nt: TGTGCCAGCAGTTACTCAGGGAGAAACACTGAAGCTTTCTTT; cdr3_aa: CASSYSGRNTEAFF
clone_size: .; cdr3_length: 16; j_call: TRBJ2-5; d_call: TRBD2; v_call: TRBV5-4; cdr3_nt: TGTGCCAGCACCCTTCGGAGCGGGAGGGTTCAAGAGACCCAGTACTTC; cdr3_aa: CASTLRSGRVQETQYF
clone_size: .; cdr3_length: 11; j_call: TRBJ2-1; d_call: .; v_call: TRBV5-4; cdr3_nt: TGTGCCAGCAGCGCCTACAATGAGCAGTTCTTC; cdr3_aa: CASSAYNEQFF
clone_size: .; cdr3_length: 13; j_call: TRBJ2-1; d_call: .; v_call: TRBV7-8; cdr3_nt: TGTGCCAGCAGCTTAGTAGCAACCAATGAGCAGTTCTTC; cdr3_aa: CASSLVATNEQFF
clone_size: .; cdr3_length: 15; j_call: TRBJ2-5; d_call: TRBD2; v_call: TRBV4-1; cdr3_nt: TGCGCCAGCAGCACTAGCGGGGGGGCGGGAGAGACCCAGTACTTC; cdr3_aa: CASSTSGGAGETQYF
clone_size: few; cdr3_length: 16; j_call: TRBJ1-1; d_call: TRBD1; v_call: TRBV10-3; cdr3_nt: TGTGCCATCAGTGCGGCAACAGGGGTGAGGGGCACTGAAGCTTTCTTT; cdr3_aa: CAISAATGVRGTEAFF
clone_size: .; cdr3_length: 15; j_call: TRBJ2-7; d_call: TRBD1; v_call: TRBV10-3; cdr3_nt: TGTGCCATCAGTGAGTCCGCAGGGGGCTCCTACGAGCAGTACTTC; cdr3_aa: CAISESAGGSYEQYF
clone_size: few; cdr3_length: 13; j_call: TRBJ1-2; d_call: .; v_call: TRBV29-1; cdr3_nt: TGCAGCGGTCCGGGGCAGGGATTAGGTGGCTACACCTTC; cdr3_aa: CSGPGQGLGGYTF
clone_size: many; cdr3_length: 13; j_call: TRBJ2-2; d_call: .; v_call: TRBV29-1; cdr3_nt: TGCAGCGTTACCGTAGGGAACACCGGGGAGCTGTTTTTT; cdr3_aa: CSVTVGNTGELFF
clone_size: .; cdr3_length: 16; j_call: TRBJ2-5; d_call: TRBD2; v_call: TRBV11-3; cdr3_nt: TGTGCCAGCAGCCTCCGGACTAGCGGGGGACAAGAGACCCAGTACTTC; cdr3_aa: CASSLRTSGGQETQYF
clone_size: .; cdr3_length: 16; j_call: TRBJ1-6; d_call: .; v_call: TRBV5-1; cdr3_nt: TGCGCCAGCAGCTTGGTTAGGGGAAGGCTCGTTTCACCCCTCCACTTT; cdr3_aa: CASSLVRGRLVSPLHF
clone_size: .; cdr3_length: 15; j_call: TRBJ2-7; d_call: .; v_call: TRBV5-4; cdr3_nt: TGTGCCAGCTCCGTCCGGGGAAGAGCATCCTACGAGCAGTACTTC; cdr3_aa: CASSVRGRASYEQYF
clone_size: few; cdr3_length: 15; j_call: TRBJ2-4; d_call: .; v_call: TRBV5-4; cdr3_nt: TGTGCCAGCAGCTTTGGGGGGGACAGGTCGATCGGTCAGTACTTC; cdr3_aa: CASSFGGDRSIGQYF
clone_size: few; cdr3_length: 12; j_call: TRBJ1-1; d_call: .; v_call: TRBV25-1; cdr3_nt: TGTGCCAGCAGTGAAGGGGGCCTGGGGGCTTTCTTT; cdr3_aa: CASSEGGLGAFF
clone_size: .; cdr3_length: 15; j_call: TRBJ2-5; d_call: .; v_call: TRBV19; cdr3_nt: TGTGCCAGTAGTGACGTTCCGGGGGACCAAGAGACCCAGTACTTC; cdr3_aa: CASSDVPGDQETQYF
clone_size: .; cdr3_length: 14; j_call: TRBJ2-3; d_call: TRBD1; v_call: TRBV7-2; cdr3_nt: TGTGCCAGCCTCCCCACAGGGGGTACAGATACGCAGTATTTT; cdr3_aa: CASLPTGGTDTQYF
clone_size: .; cdr3_length: 13; j_call: TRBJ2-3; d_call: .; v_call: TRBV25-1; cdr3_nt: TGTGCCAGCTCCGAACTTCACACAGATACGCAGTATTTT; cdr3_aa: CASSELHTDTQYF
clone_size: few; cdr3_length: 14; j_call: TRBJ2-6; d_call: .; v_call: TRBV7-9; cdr3_nt: TGTGCCAGCAGCTCGGGTGGTGGGGCCAACGTCCTGACTTTC; cdr3_aa: CASSSGGGANVLTF
clone_size: few; cdr3_length: 16; j_call: TRBJ2-1; d_call: .; v_call: TRBV11-1; cdr3_nt: TGTGCCAGCAGCTTAGCCCGGACAGCCGAAATCCGGGAGCAGTTCTTC; cdr3_aa: CASSLARTAEIREQFF
clone_size: few; cdr3_length: 12; j_call: TRBJ1-2; d_call: .; v_call: TRBV29-1; cdr3_nt: TGCAGCGTTCAGCGATCTAACTATGGCTACACCTTC; cdr3_aa: CSVQRSNYGYTF
clone_size: .; cdr3_length: 14; j_call: TRBJ1-2; d_call: TRBD1; v_call: TRBV7-9; cdr3_nt: TGTGCCAGCAGCGCGGGACAGGCCCACTATGGCTACACCTTC; cdr3_aa: CASSAGQAHYGYTF
clone_size: .; cdr3_length: 15; j_call: TRBJ2-3; d_call: .; v_call: TRBV7-2; cdr3_nt: TGTGCCAGCAGCCGGGCGGGACACCCAACAGATACGCAGTATTTT; cdr3_aa: CASSRAGHPTDTQYF
clone_size: few; cdr3_length: 12; j_call: TRBJ1-2; d_call: TRBD1; v_call: TRBV29-1; cdr3_nt: TGCAGCGGCTCCGGGACAGTAGATGGCTACACCTTC; cdr3_aa: CSGSGTVDGYTF
clone_size: few; cdr3_length: 12; j_call: TRBJ2-4; d_call: .; v_call: TRBV29-1; cdr3_nt: TGCAGCGTTGTTCGGCAGGGCCAGATTCAGTACTTC; cdr3_aa: CSVVRQGQIQYF
clone_size: many; cdr3_length: 13; j_call: TRBJ2-1; d_call: .; v_call: TRBV7-9; cdr3_nt: TGTGCCAGCAGAGTACTTCAGGAAAATGAGCAGTTCTTC; cdr3_aa: CASRVLQENEQFF
clone_size: .; cdr3_length: 15; j_call: TRBJ1-2; d_call: TRBD1; v_call: TRBV30; cdr3_nt: TGTGCCTGGAGTCTTGGACAGGGTCTCGACTATGGCTACACCTTC; cdr3_aa: CAWSLGQGLDYGYTF
clone_size: .; cdr3_length: 11; j_call: TRBJ1-1; d_call: TRBD1; v_call: TRBV12-5; cdr3_nt: TGTGCTAGTGGTTCGGGGACAGGCGCTTTCTTT; cdr3_aa: CASGSGTGAFF
clone_size: .; cdr3_length: 16; j_call: TRBJ1-2; d_call: TRBD1; v_call: TRBV5-4; cdr3_nt: TGTGCCAGCAGCCTACCCGGGGCAGGGGGCAACTATGGCTACACCTTC; cdr3_aa: CASSLPGAGGNYGYTF